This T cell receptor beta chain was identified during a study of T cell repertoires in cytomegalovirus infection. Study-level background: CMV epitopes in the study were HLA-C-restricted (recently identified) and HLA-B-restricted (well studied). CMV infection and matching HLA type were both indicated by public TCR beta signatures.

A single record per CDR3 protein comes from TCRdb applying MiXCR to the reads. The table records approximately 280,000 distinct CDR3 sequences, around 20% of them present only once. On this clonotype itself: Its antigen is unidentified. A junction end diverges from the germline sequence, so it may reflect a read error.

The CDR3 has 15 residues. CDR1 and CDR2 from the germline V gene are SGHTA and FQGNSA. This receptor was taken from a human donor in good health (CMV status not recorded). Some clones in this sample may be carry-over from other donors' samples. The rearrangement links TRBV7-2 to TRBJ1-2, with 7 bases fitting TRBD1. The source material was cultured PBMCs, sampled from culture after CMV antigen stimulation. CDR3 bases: TGTGCCAGCAGTCTTACCCCCCGACAGGGCTATGGCAACACCTTC. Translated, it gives CASSLTPRQGYGNTF.